This TCR beta chain was recorded in a study of cytomegalovirus exposure and HLA in healthy donors. Trimming cost V 3 bases and J 6 bases; bases outside gene matches: 11. Germline V gives CDR1 SGHDT, CDR2 YYEEEE. The CDR3 consists of 16 residues. General study points: The study reported that TCR beta sequences accurately predicted HLA-A and HLA-B alleles in most subjects. The study put 150 to 200 TCR beta chains on its list as cytomegalovirus-associated.

About this clone itself: As yet, its antigen is unknown.

Researchers ran the PCR with 60 Vbeta and 13 Jbeta primers. The method was immunoSEQ multiplex PCR; TCRdb's version includes in-frame clones alone and lacks a portion of them. The sample shows some 200,000 clones, about 79% of them seen only once. The chain carries TRBV5-6 and TRBJ2-7, with TRBD1 matching over 11 bases. The origin of this receptor is a boy between 2 and 10 years old in good health and CMV-seronegative. What was sequenced was PBMCs. CDR3 DNA: TGTGCCAGCAGCTCACTAGGGGACAGGGGGTTTCGCGAGCAGTACTTC. It translates to CASSSLGDRGFREQYF.